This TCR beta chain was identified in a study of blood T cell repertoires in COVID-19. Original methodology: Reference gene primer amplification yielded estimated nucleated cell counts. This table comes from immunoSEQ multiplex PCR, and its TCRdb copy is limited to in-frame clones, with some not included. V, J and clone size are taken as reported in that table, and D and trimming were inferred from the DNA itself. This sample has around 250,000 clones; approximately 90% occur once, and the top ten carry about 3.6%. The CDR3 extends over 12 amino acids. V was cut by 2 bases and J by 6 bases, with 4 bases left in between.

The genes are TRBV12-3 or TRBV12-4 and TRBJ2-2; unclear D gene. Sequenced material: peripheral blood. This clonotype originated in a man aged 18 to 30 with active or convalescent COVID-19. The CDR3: CASSLTAGELFF. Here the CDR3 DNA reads TGTGCCAGCAGTTTAACGGCCGGGGAGCTGTTTTTT.